A single T cell receptor (beta chain) is shown here with its context. Original data processing: Estimates of nucleated cell counts were drawn from the amplification of reference gene primers. The method was immunoSEQ multiplex PCR; TCRdb's version includes in-frame clones alone and lacks a portion of them. The V and J calls and clone size are taken from that table; D and trimming were inferred from the DNA. The sample contains about 31,000 clones, 80% to 90% of which appear only once. This entry is derived from a study of blood T cell repertoires in COVID-19. The germline V and J ends were trimmed by 1 base and 6 bases, with 17 bases remaining between them. The CDR3 is 16 amino acids. Looked up from germline, CDR1 is SGHTA and CDR2 is FQGTGA.

Material: peripheral blood. This TCR derives from an elderly man with acute or convalescent COVID-19. V and J are TRBV7-3 and TRBJ2-3; tentative D call: TRBD1 (6 bases). Here the CDR3 DNA reads TGTGCCAGCAGCTTAAGCCTAGGGGGACCCGTGGATACGCAGTATTTT. This translates into CASSLSLGGPVDTQYF.